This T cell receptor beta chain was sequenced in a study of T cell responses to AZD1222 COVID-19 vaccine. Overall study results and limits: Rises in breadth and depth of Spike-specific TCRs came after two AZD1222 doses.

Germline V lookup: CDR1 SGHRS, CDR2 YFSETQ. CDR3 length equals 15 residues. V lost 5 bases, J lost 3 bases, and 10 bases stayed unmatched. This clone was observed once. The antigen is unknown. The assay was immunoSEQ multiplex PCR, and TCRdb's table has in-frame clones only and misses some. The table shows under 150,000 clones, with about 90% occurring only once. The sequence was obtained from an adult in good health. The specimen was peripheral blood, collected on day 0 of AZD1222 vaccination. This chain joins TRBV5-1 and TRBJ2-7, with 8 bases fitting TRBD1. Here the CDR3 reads CASSYTGTGNYEQYF. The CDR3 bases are TGCGCCAGCAGTTACACCGGGACAGGCAACTACGAGCAGTACTTC.